This T cell receptor (beta chain) derives from a study of blood T cell repertoires in COVID-19. Study processing details: The assay estimated nucleated cells by amplifying reference gene primers. Sequencing used immunoSEQ multiplex PCR; TCRdb keeps in-frame clones, though not all of them. V and J calls and clone size are as listed in that table; D and trimming were resolved from the DNA. Of roughly 200,000 clones detected, about 83% appear once; the ten largest clones hold roughly 18%. Patients at the Seattle site were enrolled during active infection and followed longitudinally. Sequenced: peripheral blood. This receptor was identified in a person between 70 and 80 years old with COVID-19, enrolled during active disease.

The CDR3 bases are TGTGCCAGCAGCCAAGGGGCGGGCGGGAGAACCGGGGAGCTGTTTTTT. This encodes CASSQGAGGRTGELFF. This rearrangement joins TRBV7-6 to TRBJ2-2, with 7 bases identical to TRBD2. Per the germline V gene, CDR1 is SGHVS and CDR2 is FNYEAQ. Trimming removed 5 bases from V and 5 bases from J; junction bases left unmatched: 11. The CDR3 length is 16 residues. Complete variable domain (other parts from reference TRBV7-6 and TRBJ2-2): GAGVSQSPRYKVTKRGQDVALRCDPISGHVSLYWYRQALGQGPEFLTYFNYEAQQDKSGLPNDRFSAERPEGSISTLTIQRTEQRDSAMYRCASSQGAGGRTGELFFGEGSRLTVL.